This T cell receptor (beta chain) came from a study of T cells in Graves' hyperthyroidism and ophthalmopathy. Looking at the study overall: At initial diagnosis, before any treatment had begun, peripheral blood was obtained.

The CDR3 totals 11 residues. Germline V gene data show CDR1 as MNHNS and CDR2 as SASEGT. V was pared by 3 bases and J by 11 bases, with 8 bases between. Amplification of TCR beta CDR3 regions used RNA as the template. Researchers ran a first-round RT-PCR on the TCR CDR3 using the HTBI primer set. TCRdb fed the multiplex PCR reads into MiXCR, producing one record per CDR3 protein. The table records around 380,000 distinct CDR3 sequences, approximately 15% of them present only once. This clonotype was obtained from a man younger than 40 with Graves' hyperthyroidism that later progressed to Graves' ophthalmopathy. The chain links TRBV6-1 to TRBJ1-3; D ambiguous. The source material was blood. The DNA for the CDR3 is TGTGCCAGCAGTGATGGGGAGGCCATATATTTT. The encoded protein is CASSDGEAIYF.